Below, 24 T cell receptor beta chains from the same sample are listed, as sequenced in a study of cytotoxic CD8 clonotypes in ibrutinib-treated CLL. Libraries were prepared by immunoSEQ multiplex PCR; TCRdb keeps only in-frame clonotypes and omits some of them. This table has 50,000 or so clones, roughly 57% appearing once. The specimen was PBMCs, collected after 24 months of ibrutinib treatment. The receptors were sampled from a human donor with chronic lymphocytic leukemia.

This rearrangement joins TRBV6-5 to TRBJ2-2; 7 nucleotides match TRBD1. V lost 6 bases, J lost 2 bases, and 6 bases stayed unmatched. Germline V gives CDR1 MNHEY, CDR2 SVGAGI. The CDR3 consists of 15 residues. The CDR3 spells CASSTGTANTGELFF. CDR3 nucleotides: TGTGCCAGCAGCACCGGGACAGCCAACACCGGGGAGCTGTTTTTT.

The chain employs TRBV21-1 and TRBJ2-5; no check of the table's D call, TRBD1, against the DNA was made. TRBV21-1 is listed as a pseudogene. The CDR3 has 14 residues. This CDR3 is CASSRNRVGETQYF. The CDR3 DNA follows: TGTGCCAGCAGCCGAAACAGGGTAGGGGAGACCCAGTACTTC.

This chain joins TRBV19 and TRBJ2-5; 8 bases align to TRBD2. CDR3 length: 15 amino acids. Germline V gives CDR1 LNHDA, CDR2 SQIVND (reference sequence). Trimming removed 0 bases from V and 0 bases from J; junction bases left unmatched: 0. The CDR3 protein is CASSIDSGNQETQYF. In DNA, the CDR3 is TGTGCCAGTAGTATAGATAGCGGGAACCAAGAGACCCAGTACTTC. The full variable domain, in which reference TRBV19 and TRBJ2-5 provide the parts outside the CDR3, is DGGITQSPKYLFRKEGQNVTLSCEQNLNHDAMYWYRQDPGQGLRLIYYSQIVNDFQKGDIAEGYSVSREKKESFPLTVTSAQKNPTAFYLCASSIDSGNQETQYFGPGTRLLVL.

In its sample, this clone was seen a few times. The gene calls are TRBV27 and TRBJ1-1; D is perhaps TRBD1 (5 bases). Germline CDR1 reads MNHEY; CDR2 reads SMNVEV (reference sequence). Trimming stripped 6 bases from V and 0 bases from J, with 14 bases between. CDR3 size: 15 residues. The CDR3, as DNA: TGTGCCAGCAGCCGGTTGGGGGTAATGAACACTGAAGCTTTCTTT. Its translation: CASSRLGVMNTEAFF.

The CDR3 here is CSASKPGELFF. In DNA, the CDR3 is TGCAGTGCTAGTAAGCCCGGGGAGCTGTTTTTT. This chain links TRBV20-1 with TRBJ2-2; D not resolved. The V end lost 3 bases, the J end lost 6 bases, and 5 bases lay between the germline ends. CDR3 length: 11 amino acids. Germline values: CDR1 DFQATT, CDR2 SNEGSKA (reference sequence).

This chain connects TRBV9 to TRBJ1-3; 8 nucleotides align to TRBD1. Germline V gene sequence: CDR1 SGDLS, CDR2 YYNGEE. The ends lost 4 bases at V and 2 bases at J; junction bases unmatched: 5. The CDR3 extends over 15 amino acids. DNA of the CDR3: TGTGCCAGCAGCCGACAGGGGTCGCCTGGAAACACCATATATTTT. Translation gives CASSRQGSPGNTIYF.

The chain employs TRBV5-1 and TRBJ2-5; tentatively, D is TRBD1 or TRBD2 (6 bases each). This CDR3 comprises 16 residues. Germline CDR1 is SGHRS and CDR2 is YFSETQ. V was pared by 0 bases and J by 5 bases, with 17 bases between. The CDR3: CASSLESRGRGETQYF. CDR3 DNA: TGCGCCAGCAGCTTGGAAAGTCGGGGGCGCGGGGAGACCCAGTACTTC. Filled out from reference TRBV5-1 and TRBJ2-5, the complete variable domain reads KAGVTQTPRYLIKTRGQQVTLSCSPISGHRSVSWYQQTPGQGLQFLFEYFSETQRNKGNFPGRFSGRQFSNSRSEMNVSTLELGDSALYLCASSLESRGRGETQYFGPGTRLLVL.

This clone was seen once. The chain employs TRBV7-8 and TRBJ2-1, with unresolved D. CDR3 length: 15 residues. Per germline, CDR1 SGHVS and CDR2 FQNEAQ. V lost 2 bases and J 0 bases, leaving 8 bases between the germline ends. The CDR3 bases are TGTGCCAGCAGCTTAAGAGACACCTCCTACAATGAGCAGTTCTTC. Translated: CASSLRDTSYNEQFF.

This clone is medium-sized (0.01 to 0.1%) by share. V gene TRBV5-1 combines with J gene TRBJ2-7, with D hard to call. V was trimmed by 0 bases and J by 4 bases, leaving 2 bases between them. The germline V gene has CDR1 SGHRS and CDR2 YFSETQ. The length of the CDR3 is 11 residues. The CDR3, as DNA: TGCGCCAGCAGCTTGGAATACGAGCAGTACTTC. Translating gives CASSLEYEQYF.

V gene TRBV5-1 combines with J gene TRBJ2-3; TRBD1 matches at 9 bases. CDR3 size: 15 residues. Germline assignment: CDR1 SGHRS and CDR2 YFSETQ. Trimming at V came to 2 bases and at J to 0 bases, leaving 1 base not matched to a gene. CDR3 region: CASSLQGASTDTQYF. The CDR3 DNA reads TGCGCCAGCAGCTTACAGGGGGCTAGCACAGATACGCAGTATTTT. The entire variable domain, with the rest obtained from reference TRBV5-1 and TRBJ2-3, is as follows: KAGVTQTPRYLIKTRGQQVTLSCSPISGHRSVSWYQQTPGQGLQFLFEYFSETQRNKGNFPGRFSGRQFSNSRSEMNVSTLELGDSALYLCASSLQGASTDTQYFGPGTRLTVL.

In DNA form, the CDR3 reads TGTGCCAGCAGTTTCTCCAGGGACTCTGGAAACACCATATATTTT. Its translation is CASSFSRDSGNTIYF. This chain connects TRBV27 to TRBJ1-3, with a possible D match to TRBD1 (5 bases). V lost 3 bases to trimming and J lost 0 bases, with 9 bases between them. Germline loops: CDR1 MNHEY, CDR2 SMNVEV (reference sequence). The CDR3 length is 15 residues.

CDR3 coding DNA: TGTGCCAGCAGCCCGGATCCCGAATACGAGCAGTACTTC. It is translated as CASSPDPEYEQYF. The rearrangement joins TRBV4-2 to TRBJ2-7; D gene unclear. CDR1 is LGHNA and CDR2 is YNFKEQ in the germline V gene. Trimming took 4 bases from V and 4 from J, leaving 11 bases between them. The CDR3 spans 13 residues.

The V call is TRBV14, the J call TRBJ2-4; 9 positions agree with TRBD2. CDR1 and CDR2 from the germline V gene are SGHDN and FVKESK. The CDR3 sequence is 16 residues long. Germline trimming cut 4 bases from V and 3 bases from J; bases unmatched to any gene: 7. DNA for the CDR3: TGTGCCAGCAGCCCGACTAGCGGTCTTATCAAAAACATTCAGTACTTC. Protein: CASSPTSGLIKNIQYF.

CDR3 in DNA: TGTGCCAGCAGCTTAGGGCACAACACAGATACGCAGTATTTT. It translates to CASSLGHNTDTQYF. The V call is TRBV7-8, the J call TRBJ2-3; D remains unclear. The V gene lost 1 base and the J gene lost 2 bases, with 7 bases spanning the gap. The CDR3 contains 14 residues. Germline-derived CDR1 and CDR2 are SGHVS and FQNEAQ.

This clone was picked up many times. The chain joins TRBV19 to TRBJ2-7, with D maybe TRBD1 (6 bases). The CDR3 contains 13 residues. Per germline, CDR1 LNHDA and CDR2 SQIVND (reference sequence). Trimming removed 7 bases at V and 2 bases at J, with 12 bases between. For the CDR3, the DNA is TGTGCCAGTAACCAGGGGATCACCTACGAGCAGTACTTC. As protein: CASNQGITYEQYF.

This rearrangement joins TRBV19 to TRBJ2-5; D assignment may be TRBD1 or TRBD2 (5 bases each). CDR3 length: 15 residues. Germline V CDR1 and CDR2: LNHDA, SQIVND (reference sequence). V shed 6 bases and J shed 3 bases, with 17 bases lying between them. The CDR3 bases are TGTGCCAGTAGCGCTTTAGAGGGGATTGAAGAGACCCAGTACTTC. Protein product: CASSALEGIEETQYF.

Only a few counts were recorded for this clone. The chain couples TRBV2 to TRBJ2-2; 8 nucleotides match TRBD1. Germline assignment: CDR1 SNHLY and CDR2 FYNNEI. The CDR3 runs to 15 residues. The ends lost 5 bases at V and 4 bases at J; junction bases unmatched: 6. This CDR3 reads CASSLDRVATGELFF. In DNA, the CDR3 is TGTGCCAGCAGTCTGGACAGGGTGGCCACCGGGGAGCTGTTTTTT.

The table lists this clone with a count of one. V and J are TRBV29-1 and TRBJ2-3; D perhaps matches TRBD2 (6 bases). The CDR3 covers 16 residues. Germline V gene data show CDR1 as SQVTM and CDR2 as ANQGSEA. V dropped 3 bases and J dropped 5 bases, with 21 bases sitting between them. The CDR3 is CSVEGGTVGMVDTQYF. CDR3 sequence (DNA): TGCAGCGTTGAGGGCGGGACGGTTGGTATGGTAGATACGCAGTATTTT.

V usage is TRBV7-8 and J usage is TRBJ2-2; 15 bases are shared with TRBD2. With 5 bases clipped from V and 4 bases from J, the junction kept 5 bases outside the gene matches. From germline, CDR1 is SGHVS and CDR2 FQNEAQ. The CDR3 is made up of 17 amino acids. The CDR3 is CASSPRTSGGGTGELFF. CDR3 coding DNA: TGTGCCAGCAGCCCCCGGACTAGCGGGGGGGGCACCGGGGAGCTGTTTTTT.

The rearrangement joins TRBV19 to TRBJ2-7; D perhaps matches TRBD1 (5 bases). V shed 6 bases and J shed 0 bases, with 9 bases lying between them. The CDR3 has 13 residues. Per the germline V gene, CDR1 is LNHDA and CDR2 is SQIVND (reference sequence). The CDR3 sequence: CASSRETSYEQYF. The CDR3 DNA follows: TGTGCCAGTAGCAGGGAAACCTCCTACGAGCAGTACTTC.

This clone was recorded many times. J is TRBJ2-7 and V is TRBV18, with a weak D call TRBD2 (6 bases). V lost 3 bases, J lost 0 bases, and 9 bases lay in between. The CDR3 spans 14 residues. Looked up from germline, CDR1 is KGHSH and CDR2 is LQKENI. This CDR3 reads CASSPGLVSYEQYF. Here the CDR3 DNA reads TGTGCCAGCTCACCGGGACTGGTCTCCTACGAGCAGTACTTC.

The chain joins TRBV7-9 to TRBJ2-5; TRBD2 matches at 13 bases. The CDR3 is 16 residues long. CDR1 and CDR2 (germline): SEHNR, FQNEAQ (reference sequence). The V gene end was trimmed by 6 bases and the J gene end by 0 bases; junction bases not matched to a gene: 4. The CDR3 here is CASRTSGGNYQETQYF. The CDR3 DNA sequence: TGTGCCAGCAGGACTAGCGGGGGGAACTACCAAGAGACCCAGTACTTC.

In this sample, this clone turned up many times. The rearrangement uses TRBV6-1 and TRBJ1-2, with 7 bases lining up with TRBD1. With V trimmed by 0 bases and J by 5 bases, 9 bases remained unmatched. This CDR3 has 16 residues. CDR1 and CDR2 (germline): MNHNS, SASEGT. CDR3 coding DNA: TGTGCCAGCAGTGAAGCATGGACCGGGACAGCGTATGGCTACACCTTC. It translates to CASSEAWTGTAYGYTF.

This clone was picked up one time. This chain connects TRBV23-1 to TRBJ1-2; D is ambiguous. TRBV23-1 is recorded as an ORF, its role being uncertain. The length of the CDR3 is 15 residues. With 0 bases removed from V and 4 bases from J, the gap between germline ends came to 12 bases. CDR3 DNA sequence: TGCGCCAGCAGTCAATCACGGTTGTTTCGCTATGGCTACACCTTC. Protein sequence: CASSQSRLFRYGYTF.